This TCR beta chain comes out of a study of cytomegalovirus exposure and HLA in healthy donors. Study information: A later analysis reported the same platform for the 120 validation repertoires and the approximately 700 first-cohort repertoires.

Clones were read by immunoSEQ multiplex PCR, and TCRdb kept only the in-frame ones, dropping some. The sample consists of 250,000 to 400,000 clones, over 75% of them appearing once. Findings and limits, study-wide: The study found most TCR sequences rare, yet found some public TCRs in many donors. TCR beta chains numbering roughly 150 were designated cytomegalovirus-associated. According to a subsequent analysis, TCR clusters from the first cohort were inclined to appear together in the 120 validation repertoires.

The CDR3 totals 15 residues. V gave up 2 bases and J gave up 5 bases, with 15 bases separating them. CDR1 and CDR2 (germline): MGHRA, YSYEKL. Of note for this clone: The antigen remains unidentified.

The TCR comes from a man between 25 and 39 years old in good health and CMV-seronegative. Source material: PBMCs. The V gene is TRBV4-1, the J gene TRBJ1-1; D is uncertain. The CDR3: CASSQLHLGRTEAFF. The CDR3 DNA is TGCGCCAGCAGCCAACTTCATTTGGGGAGGACTGAAGCTTTCTTT.